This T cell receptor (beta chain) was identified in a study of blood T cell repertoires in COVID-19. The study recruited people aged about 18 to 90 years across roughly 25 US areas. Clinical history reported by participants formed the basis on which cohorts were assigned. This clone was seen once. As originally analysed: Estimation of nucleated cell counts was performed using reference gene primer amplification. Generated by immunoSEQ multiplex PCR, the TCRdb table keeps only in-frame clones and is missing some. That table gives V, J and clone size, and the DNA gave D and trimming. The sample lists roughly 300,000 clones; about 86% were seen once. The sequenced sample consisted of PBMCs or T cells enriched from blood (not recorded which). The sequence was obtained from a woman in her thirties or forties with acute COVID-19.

The CDR3 here is CASSYDSSNTEAFF. The CDR3 coding sequence is TGTGCCAGCAGTTACGACAGCTCGAACACTGAAGCTTTCTTT. The genes are TRBV6-2 or TRBV6-3 and TRBJ1-1, with a tentative D call TRBD1 (5 bases). The CDR3 totals 14 residues. CDR1 is MNHEY and CDR2 is SVGEGT in the germline V gene. The V end lost 2 bases, the J end lost 1 base, and 8 bases lay between the germline ends.